This entry lists 17 T cell receptor beta chains sequenced from one sample in a study of persistence of HIV-infected CD4 T cells (TCRdb year 2020). The immunoSEQ hsTCRB assay version 4 in survey mode was used to sequence TCRbeta repertoires from genomic DNA. Not all clones reach the TCRdb copy of this immuneACCESS table, which keeps in-frame sequences only. Checked studies attribute under half of the gap to unresolved V genes and leave the rest unexplained. The sample table shows roughly 34,000 clones, and roughly 82% are seen once. The top ten clones comprise under 7.5% of the sample. Their antigen targets remain unknown. Reading the label with the study, this specimen's treatment or condition is: suppressive antiretroviral therapy. Lysates of CMV-infected fibroblasts at approximately 9.6 ug/mL were used to stimulate the cells. Nonresponding CD40L-negative CD69-negative CD45RO-high memory CD4+ T cells were sorted as memory populations depleted of antigen-responding cells.

The starting material was CD4+ T cells sorted from PBMCs after approximately 20-hour stimulation, obtained from a patient who received antiretroviral therapy. What this sample's cell subset or site label stands for: CD40L-CD69- CD45RO-high memory CD4 T cells not responding to CMV lysate. These receptor sequences come from an adult woman with HIV who was CMV-seropositive.

The rearrangement joins TRBV6-2 or TRBV6-3 to TRBJ2-5, with 10 bases lining up with TRBD1. The J segment lost 2 bases and the V segment lost 6 bases, leaving 6 bases of the junction unmatched. CDR1 is MNHEY, CDR2 SVGEGT, per germline. The CDR3 runs to 15 residues. In DNA form, the CDR3 reads TGTGCCAGCAGCTCCGGGACAGGGGCGCAAGAGACCCAGTACTTC. This codes for CASSSGTGAQETQYF.

V usage is TRBV30 and J usage is TRBJ1-1, with 8 nucleotides matching TRBD1. The CDR3 sequence is 14 residues long. The V gene's germline CDR1 is GTSNPN and CDR2 SVGIG (reference sequence). The V and J ends lost 7 bases and 6 bases, in that order; junction bases with no gene match: 13. This CDR3 reads CALSGGSGSSEAFF. The CDR3 nucleotides are TGTGCCTTATCAGGGGGCTCGGGGAGCTCTGAAGCTTTCTTT.

This chain joins TRBV7-8 and TRBJ2-1; 14 bases align to TRBD2. CDR1 and CDR2 (germline): SGHVS, FQNEAQ. The CDR3 loop spans 17 amino acids. Trimming at V came to 3 bases and at J to 8 bases, leaving 9 bases not matched to a gene. The CDR3 region is CASSFRLAGGPGYEQFF. CDR3 nucleotide sequence: TGTGCCAGCAGCTTCCGACTAGCGGGAGGGCCTGGATATGAGCAGTTCTTC. The full variable domain, rest sourced from reference TRBV7-8 and TRBJ2-1, is GAGVSQSPRYKVAKRGQDVALRCDPISGHVSLFWYQQALGQGPEFLTYFQNEAQLDKSGLPSDRFFAERPEGSVSTLKIQRTQQEDSAVYLCASSFRLAGGPGYEQFFGPGTRLTVL.

This sequence joins TRBV9 and TRBJ1-4; TRBD1 is a possible D gene (5 bases). The germline V and J ends were trimmed by 1 base and 8 bases, with 15 bases remaining between them. Looked up from germline, CDR1 is SGDLS and CDR2 is YYNGEE. The length of the CDR3 is 15 residues. CDR3 residues: CASSVWSGGNEKLFF. The CDR3 region has the DNA TGTGCCAGCAGCGTATGGTCCGGGGGTAACGAAAAACTGTTTTTT.

V usage is TRBV5-1 and J usage is TRBJ1-1; 8 bases are a match to TRBD1. The V gene's germline CDR1 is SGHRS and CDR2 YFSETQ. After removal of 4 bases from V and 4 bases from J, the junction contained 12 bases not matched to a gene. The CDR3 contains 16 residues. The CDR3 nucleotides are TGCGCCAGCAGCCCTGACAGGGGTGGCGGTGGCACTGAAGCTTTCTTT. Residues: CASSPDRGGGGTEAFF.

This clone appeared once. Mismatch with germline at one junction end may stem from a read error. This sequence joins TRBV28 and TRBJ1-1; D is possibly TRBD1 (6 bases). The CDR3 is 14 amino acids. From germline, CDR1 is MDHEN and CDR2 SYDVKM. The CDR3 DNA sequence: TGTGCCAACAGTAAACAGGGATTGGTTACTGAAGCTTTCTTT. Encoded protein: CANSKQGLVTEAFF.

The rearrangement uses TRBV5-4 and TRBJ1-2; D not certain. The CDR3 is 13 amino acids. The germline V gene encodes CDR1 SGHNT and CDR2 YYREEE (reference sequence). Trimming stripped 1 base from V and 8 bases from J, with 12 bases between. The chain's CDR3 is CASSLPRGEGYTF. The CDR3 bases are TGTGCCAGCAGCTTGCCCCGAGGAGAGGGCTACACCTTC.

V and J are TRBV2 and TRBJ2-2; no firm D call. Per germline, CDR1 SNHLY and CDR2 FYNNEI. The CDR3 runs 13 residues. The V end lost 4 bases, the J end lost 1 base, and 4 bases lay between the germline ends. CDR3 sequence: CASSVGNTGELFF. For the CDR3, the DNA is TGTGCCAGCAGTGTGGGGAACACCGGGGAGCTGTTTTTT. Together with reference TRBV2 and TRBJ2-2, the CDR3 gives the full variable domain: EPEVTQTPSHQVTQMGQEVILRCVPISNHLYFYWYRQILGQKVEFLVSFYNNEISEKSEIFDDQFSVERPDGSNFTLKIRSTKLEDSAMYFCASSVGNTGELFFGEGSRLTVL.

The chain uses TRBV18 and TRBJ2-7; tentative D call: TRBD1 (5 bases). This CDR3 is 13 amino acids long. Trimming shortened V by 5 bases and J by 3 bases, and 11 bases separated the two germline ends. Per germline, CDR1 KGHSH and CDR2 LQKENI. This CDR3 reads CASSISRDYEQYF. The CDR3 DNA reads as TGTGCCAGCTCAATCTCCAGGGACTACGAGCAGTACTTC.

The V gene is TRBV5-4, the J gene TRBJ2-7; 14 nucleotides align to TRBD2. Germline CDR1 is SGHNT and CDR2 is YYREEE (reference sequence). Trimming cost V 0 bases and J 5 bases; bases outside gene matches: 4. The CDR3 consists of 16 residues. CDR3 protein: CASSLGLAGGPNEQYF. The DNA for the CDR3 is TGTGCCAGCAGCTTGGGACTAGCGGGAGGGCCAAACGAGCAGTACTTC.

The V call is TRBV30, the J call TRBJ1-1; D not resolved. This CDR3 has 12 residues. Trimming removed 2 bases from V and 11 bases from J, with 15 bases in between. Germline V gene sequence: CDR1 GTSNPN, CDR2 SVGIG (reference sequence). In nucleotides, the CDR3 is TGTGCCTGGAGTAAAAACGACCTCGCGGCTTTCTTT. Encoded protein: CAWSKNDLAAFF.

V and J are TRBV5-1 and TRBJ2-7, with 10 bases lining up with TRBD1. This CDR3 has 15 amino acids. V shed 3 bases, J shed 3 bases, and the junction held 6 bases outside the gene matches. The germline gives CDR1 SGHRS, CDR2 YFSETQ. CDR3 sequence reads: CASSYSGTGVYEQYF. In nucleotides, the CDR3 is TGCGCCAGCAGCTACTCCGGGACAGGGGTCTACGAGCAGTACTTC.

The rearrangement joins TRBV6-6 to TRBJ1-2; maybe TRBD1 (6 bases). The CDR3 consists of 14 residues. The germline V and J ends were trimmed by 2 bases and 6 bases, with 13 bases remaining between them. CDR1 MNHNY and CDR2 SVGAGI come from the germline V gene (reference sequence). CDR3 sequence reads: CASSYRGGLDGYTF. In DNA, the CDR3 is TGTGCCAGCAGTTACCGTGGGGGGCTAGATGGCTACACCTTC.

V usage is TRBV3-1 (or the pseudogene TRBV3-2) and J usage is TRBJ2-3; maybe TRBD1 (6 bases). Germline-derived CDR1 and CDR2 are LGHDT and YNNKEL (reference sequence). The CDR3 loop spans 14 amino acids. Trimming stripped 3 bases from V and 3 bases from J, with 10 bases between. DNA for the CDR3: TGTGCCAGCAGCCATCCTACAGGGACAGATACGCAGTATTTT. Protein sequence: CASSHPTGTDTQYF.

This clone was found a few times. V is TRBV10-3 and J is TRBJ1-2; D uncertain. CDR1 is ENHRY and CDR2 is SYGVKD in the germline V gene. The CDR3 extends over 13 amino acids. V shed 10 bases and J shed 7 bases, with 19 bases lying between them. The CDR3 DNA sequence: TGTGCCACCTCGAGGATATTGGAGGGTGGCTACACCTTC. This codes for CATSRILEGGYTF.

This clone appeared a few times. The chain is built from TRBV6-5 and TRBJ1-1; no firm D call. Trimming left V 0 bases short and J 6 bases short, with 17 bases between. The germline gives CDR1 MNHEY, CDR2 SVGAGI. There are 16 residues in the CDR3. CDR3 protein: CASSYSLGGRMAEAFF. CDR3 bases: TGTGCCAGCAGTTACTCTTTGGGTGGGAGGATGGCTGAAGCTTTCTTT.

V gene TRBV3-1 (or the pseudogene TRBV3-2) combines with J gene TRBJ1-1; D is undetermined. Per germline, CDR1 LGHDT and CDR2 YNNKEL (reference sequence). This CDR3 has 16 amino acids. The ends were cut back, 1 base at V and 3 bases at J, with 15 bases in the middle. CDR3 coding DNA: TGTGCCAGCAGCCAAGTTCCACCGCCCCGATACACTGAAGCTTTCTTT. It translates to CASSQVPPPRYTEAFF.